One and the same sample provided the 32 T cell receptor beta chains below, sequenced in a study of blood T cells in healthy people across ages. Combining a sample-barcoded 5' primer with a J-beta primer mix, a second PCR ran for about 7 to 11 cycles. Using its own MiXCR run on the 5' RACE reads, TCRdb lists one record per CDR3 protein. The repertoire holds about 1.5 million distinct CDR3 sequences, with approximately 43% as singletons. Sequenced input: blood. The receptors come from a woman aged 18-29 years in good health.

This clonotype appeared once. The chain couples TRBV29-1 to TRBJ2-7; D is undetermined. The CDR3 spans 15 residues. The ends were cut back, 2 bases at V and 0 bases at J, with 14 bases in the middle. Germline CDR1 reads SQVTM; CDR2 reads ANQGSEA. CDR3 DNA: TGCAGCGTTGAAAGGCAGGAGAGGAGCTCCTACGAGCAGTACTTC. This sequence encodes CSVERQERSSYEQYF.

J is TRBJ1-1 and V is TRBV6-5, with D uncertain. The CDR3 runs to 14 residues. V shed 0 bases and J shed 1 base, with 6 bases lying between them. CDR1 is MNHEY, CDR2 SVGAGI, per germline. CDR3 DNA sequence: TGTGCCAGCAGTTACTCGAAGGGGAACACTGAAGCTTTCTTT. Its translation is CASSYSKGNTEAFF.

The chain combines TRBV24-1 with TRBJ2-3; no clear D. Germline V gene lookup returns CDR1 KGHDR and CDR2 SFDVKD. Between the trimmed V and J ends, which lost 1 base and 6 bases, there was a span of 7 bases. The CDR3 consists of 13 residues. DNA for the CDR3: TGTGCCACCAGTGATTTTCCCAGGGATACGCAGTATTTT. Protein sequence: CATSDFPRDTQYF.

To note about this clonotype: A single base separates this from a much larger clone, so it may be a read error. The rearrangement links TRBV19 to TRBJ2-5; 8 bases are a match to TRBD1. The J call may be mistaken, given a closer DNA end match to TRBJ2-7. The CDR3 consists of 13 residues. Germline V gene sequence: CDR1 LNHDA, CDR2 SQIVND (reference sequence). The CDR3 sequence: CACSRTGPNEQYF. DNA for the CDR3: TGTGCCTGTAGTAGGACAGGGCCCAACGAGCAGTACTTC.

This clonotype was detected only a few times. The J gene is TRBJ2-1, the V gene TRBV29-1; tentative D call: TRBD1 (6 bases). V lost 0 bases to trimming and J lost 4 bases, with 22 bases between them. The CDR3 totals 18 residues. Germline V gives CDR1 SQVTM, CDR2 ANQGSEA. In DNA, the CDR3 is TGCAGCGTTGAAGAGTCCGGGTTGGGGGCTCCCGGTTACAATGAGCAGTTCTTC. Protein sequence: CSVEESGLGAPGYNEQFF.

The V and J genes are TRBV7-9 and TRBJ1-3; D gene unclear. Trimming cost V 2 bases and J 0 bases, with 11 bases left between them. The CDR3 spans 16 residues. Germline CDR1 SEHNR, CDR2 FQNEAQ (reference sequence). In DNA, the CDR3 is TGTGCCAGCAGCTTATCTAAGTTCAGCTCTGGAAACACCATATATTTT. Its protein is CASSLSKFSSGNTIYF.

The rearrangement uses TRBV29-1 and TRBJ2-3; D remains unclear. The germline CDR1 and CDR2 sequences are SQVTM and ANQGSEA. V lost 7 bases and J lost 5, with 19 bases in between. The CDR3 runs to 14 residues. CDR3 DNA: TGCAGCGCCCACCGGAGACTTTCCATAGATACGCAGTATTTT. Translated: CSAHRRLSIDTQYF.

The CDR3 spells CAISESGGLDEQFF. The CDR3, as DNA: TGTGCCATCAGTGAGTCAGGGGGGTTGGATGAGCAGTTCTTC. The chain employs TRBV10-3 and TRBJ2-1; D is perhaps TRBD1 or TRBD2 (6 bases each). Germline CDR1 ENHRY, CDR2 SYGVKD. The CDR3 is 14 amino acids. V was cut by 0 bases and J by 8 bases, with 11 bases left in between.

The J gene is TRBJ1-1, the V gene TRBV25-1; no reliable D call. The CDR3 is 12 amino acids. Germline V gives CDR1 MGHDK, CDR2 SYGVNS. Trimming pared 3 bases from V and 7 bases from J, leaving 9 bases between. In DNA form, the CDR3 reads TGTGCCAGCAGTGAGTACGACAATGAAGCTTTCTTT. Translated, it gives CASSEYDNEAFF.

This sequence joins TRBV7-2 and TRBJ2-4; no definite D call. CDR3 length: 11 residues. Germline V gene data show CDR1 as SGHTA and CDR2 as FQGNSA. V was pared by 5 bases and J by 13 bases, with 12 bases between. CDR3 DNA sequence: TGTGCCAGCAGCGCTCTGAAAGAGCAGTACTTC. Translation: CASSALKEQYF.

This sequence joins TRBV29-1 and TRBJ2-1; 9 nucleotides agree with TRBD2. The CDR3 contains 14 residues. V was pared by 8 bases and J by 9 bases, with 14 bases of the junction left unmatched. Germline V lookup: CDR1 SQVTM, CDR2 ANQGSEA. CDR3 residues: CSHRLAGVVGEQFF. CDR3 nucleotide sequence: TGCAGCCATCGGTTAGCGGGAGTGGTTGGTGAGCAGTTCTTC.

The rearrangement links TRBV6-2 or TRBV6-3 to TRBJ1-1; TRBD1 matches 7 bases. CDR1 MNHEY and CDR2 SVGEGT come from the germline V gene. The CDR3 is 15 residues long. The V segment lost 4 bases and the J segment 5 bases; nucleotides outside the gene matches: 10. As DNA, the CDR3 is TGTGCCAGCAGTTTCAATGACAGGGTTTGGACTGAAGCTTTCTTT. Amino acid sequence: CASSFNDRVWTEAFF.

The chain uses TRBV28 and TRBJ2-7; no reliable D call. CDR1 and CDR2 (germline): MDHEN, SYDVKM. The V and J ends lost 6 bases and 2 bases respectively, with 23 bases between them. This CDR3 has 17 amino acids. CDR3 amino acids: CASSTILRGQSTYEQYF. The CDR3 region has the DNA TGTGCCAGCAGCACCATCCTGCGTGGGCAATCCACCTACGAGCAGTACTTC. Complete variable domain (other parts from reference TRBV28 and TRBJ2-7): DVKVTQSSRYLVKRTGEKVFLECVQDMDHENMFWYRQDPGLGLRLIYFSYDVKMKEKGDIPEGYSVSREKKERFSLILESASTNQTSMYLCASSTILRGQSTYEQYFGPGTRLTVT.

This chain links TRBV4-3 with TRBJ2-2, with D hard to call. This CDR3 spans 16 amino acids. V dropped 4 bases and J dropped 6 bases, with 18 bases sitting between them. CDR1 and CDR2 (germline): LGHNA, YSLEER. The CDR3 coding sequence is TGCGCCAGCAGCCCCTTTAAGGGTAGCTGGGCCGGGGAGCTGTTTTTT. It codes for CASSPFKGSWAGELFF.

A remark on this clonotype: This may be a read error: a much more frequent sequence differs by one nucleotide. The chain uses TRBV4-1 and TRBJ2-3; D not resolved. V was trimmed by 1 base and J by 5 bases, leaving 4 bases between them. Germline V CDR1 and CDR2: MGHRA, YSYEKL. The CDR3 consists of 12 residues. CDR3 residues: CASSQVKDTQYF. CDR3 DNA: TGCGCCAGCAGCCAAGTGAAAGATACGCAGTATTTT.

This clonotype is a singleton in its sample. This chain links TRBV5-1 with TRBJ2-1, with 8 bases that match TRBD2. V lost 0 bases and J lost 0; bases outside the gene matches: 5. In germline, CDR1 is SGHRS, CDR2 YFSETQ. The CDR3 totals 17 residues. CDR3 DNA: TGCGCCAGCAGCTTGGAACTAGCGGATAGCTCCTACAATGAGCAGTTCTTC. Protein product: CASSLELADSSYNEQFF.

This chain links TRBV9 with TRBJ2-1; 15 bases align to TRBD2. The J segment lost 15 bases and the V segment lost 4 bases, leaving 8 bases of the junction unmatched. Germline CDR1 and CDR2: SGDLS and YYNGEE. The CDR3 consists of 14 residues. The CDR3 reads CASSLGLAGGMVFF. CDR3 in DNA: TGTGCCAGCAGCCTGGGACTAGCGGGAGGAATGGTGTTCTTC. The complete variable domain, with remaining parts taken from reference TRBV9 and TRBJ2-1, reads DSGVTQTPKHLITATGQRVTLRCSPRSGDLSVYWYQQSLDQGLQFLIQYYNGEERAKGNILERFSAQQFPDLHSELNLSSLELGDSALYFCASSLGLAGGMVFFGPGTRLTVL.

This clonotype was found a few times. The chain recombines TRBV4-3 with TRBJ2-7, with TRBD1 identical over 7 bases. CDR1 is LGHNA and CDR2 is YSLEER in the germline V gene. The CDR3 extends over 14 amino acids. J was trimmed by 2 bases and V by 4 bases; bases with no gene match: 5. CDR3 bases: TGCGCCAGCAGCCCCGGGACAGAGACCTACGAGCAGTACTTC. As protein: CASSPGTETYEQYF.

This clonotype has a handful of counts. The chain is built from TRBV4-3 and TRBJ1-2; D ambiguous. Trimming cost V 0 bases and J 6 bases, with 14 bases left between them. The CDR3 totals 15 residues. Germline V lookup: CDR1 LGHNA, CDR2 YSLEER. CDR3 DNA sequence: TGCGCCAGCAGCCAAGAAACCGAGGGTACAGATGGCTACACCTTC. Translation gives CASSQETEGTDGYTF.

The chain combines TRBV20-1 with TRBJ1-1; D remains ambiguous. The CDR3 is 9 residues long. CDR1 and CDR2 (germline): DFQATT, SNEGSKA (reference sequence). V lost 2 bases and J 6 bases, leaving 1 base between the germline ends. CDR3 bases: TGCAGTGCTAGACCTGAAGCTTTCTTT. It encodes CSARPEAFF.

The rearrangement uses TRBV20-1 and TRBJ2-1; 13 bases are a match to TRBD2. CDR3 size: 21 residues. Germline assignment: CDR1 DFQATT and CDR2 SNEGSKA (reference sequence). V lost 0 bases and J lost 0; bases outside the gene matches: 14. CDR3 sequence reads: CSARDLLGTSGALSSYNEQFF. The CDR3 DNA is TGCAGTGCTAGAGACCTACTCGGGACTAGCGGGGCCTTAAGCTCCTACAATGAGCAGTTCTTC.

This clonotype was counted between two and nine times. The chain employs TRBV4-3 and TRBJ2-2; TRBD1 is a possible D gene (5 bases). Between the trimmed V and J ends, which lost 0 bases and 7 bases, there was a span of 12 bases. The CDR3 is 15 amino acids. The germline V gene has CDR1 LGHNA and CDR2 YSLEER. The CDR3 DNA is TGCGCCAGCAGCCAAGATCTAGGGGTAATCGGGGAGCTGTTTTTT. It specifies CASSQDLGVIGELFF.

Points on this clonotype: At one end, the junction sequence differs from germline, possibly due to a read error. CDR3 coding DNA: TGTACCAGCAGCGTAGGTAGCGGGGGAACGGAGACCCAGTACTTC. It specifies CTSSVGSGGTETQYF. The chain combines TRBV9 with TRBJ2-5; TRBD2 matches 9 bases. The germline V gene has CDR1 SGDLS and CDR2 YYNGEE. CDR3 length: 15 amino acids.

The chain is built from TRBV6-5 and TRBJ1-3; tentatively, D is TRBD1 (5 bases). V was trimmed by 4 bases and J by 9 bases, leaving 13 bases between them. This CDR3 comprises 13 residues. Germline-derived CDR1 and CDR2 are MNHEY and SVGAGI. The CDR3 loop is CASSSGDLATIYF. CDR3 coding DNA: TGTGCCAGCAGTTCGGGGGATTTGGCCACCATATATTTT.

The chain couples TRBV4-3 to TRBJ2-1; TRBD2 aligns across 12 bases. The length of the CDR3 is 17 residues. Germline CDR1 reads LGHNA; CDR2 reads YSLEER. The V segment lost 0 bases and the J segment 9 bases; nucleotides outside the gene matches: 9. The CDR3 DNA follows: TGCGCCAGCAGCCAAGATTGGAGGACTAGCGGGAAAGGTGAGCAGTTCTTC. Translating gives CASSQDWRTSGKGEQFF.

The chain is built from TRBV4-1 and TRBJ1-2; TRBD1 agrees at 7 bases. V was pared by 1 base and J by 2 bases, with 7 bases of the junction left unmatched. This CDR3 spans 16 amino acids. CDR1 is MGHRA and CDR2 is YSYEKL in the germline V gene. The CDR3 loop is CASSQARTGLNYGYTF. The CDR3 region has the DNA TGCGCCAGCAGCCAAGCCCGGACAGGTTTGAACTATGGCTACACCTTC.

This clonotype was counted a few times. The chain couples TRBV6-5 to TRBJ1-5; 7 bases are a match to TRBD1. The V gene's germline CDR1 is MNHEY and CDR2 SVGAGI. The CDR3 runs 14 residues. J gave up 9 bases and V 6 bases, and 11 bases lay outside the gene matches. CDR3: CASSRDSLRLPQHF. DNA for the CDR3: TGTGCCAGCAGCCGGGACAGCCTAAGACTGCCCCAGCATTTT.

This clonotype was seen more than once but under ten times. The V and J genes are TRBV7-9 and TRBJ2-4, with D tentatively TRBD1 (5 bases). The ends were cut back, 7 bases at V and 0 bases at J, with 16 bases in the middle. This CDR3 is built from 16 residues. Germline lookup yields CDR1 SEHNR and CDR2 FQNEAQ (reference sequence). In nucleotides, the CDR3 is TGTGCCAGCACCTTGGGGCAGGGATCAGCCAAAAACATTCAGTACTTC. Encoded protein: CASTLGQGSAKNIQYF.

The chain is built from TRBV4-3 and TRBJ1-5; tentative D call: TRBD1 (5 bases). V was trimmed by 4 bases and J by 1 base, leaving 20 bases between them. Germline CDR1 is LGHNA and CDR2 is YSLEER. This CDR3 is 18 amino acids long. CDR3 sequence: CASSLLWGEGSSNQPQHF. CDR3 bases: TGCGCCAGCAGCCTGCTGTGGGGGGAAGGTTCAAGCAATCAGCCCCAGCATTTT.

This clonotype was picked up a small number of times. The chain combines TRBV29-1 with TRBJ2-5; the D gene is possibly TRBD2 (6 bases). The length of the CDR3 is 14 residues. Trimming stripped 3 bases from V and 11 bases from J, with 22 bases between. CDR1 is SQVTM and CDR2 is ANQGSEA in the germline V gene. CDR3 DNA sequence: TGCAGCGTTGAGAAGGGCAGAACAACGGGAGAGCAGTACTTC. Amino acid sequence: CSVEKGRTTGEQYF.

This clonotype was observed a handful of times. V is TRBV28 and J is TRBJ2-1; D is uncertain. The CDR3 extends over 12 amino acids. Trimming took off 6 bases at V and 10 bases at J, with 13 bases between the two ends. CDR1 and CDR2 (germline): MDHEN, SYDVKM. The CDR3 here is CASSPQIVEQFF. The DNA of the CDR3 is TGTGCCAGCAGCCCTCAGATTGTGGAGCAGTTCTTC.

The chain joins TRBV7-9 to TRBJ2-1; unclear D gene. The CDR3 extends over 13 amino acids. Germline V gene lookup returns CDR1 SEHNR and CDR2 FQNEAQ (reference sequence). V was trimmed by 1 base and J by 9 bases, leaving 10 bases between them. The CDR3 nucleotides are TGTGCCAGCAGCTTAGTAGGTGGCACTGAGCAGTTCTTC. Protein sequence: CASSLVGGTEQFF. Full variable domain (outside the CDR3, taken from reference TRBV7-9 and TRBJ2-1): DTGVSQNPRHKITKRGQNVTFRCDPISEHNRLYWYRQTLGQGPEFLTYFQNEAQLEKSRLLSDRFSAERPKGSFSTLEIQRTEQGDSAMYLCASSLVGGTEQFFGPGTRLTVL.